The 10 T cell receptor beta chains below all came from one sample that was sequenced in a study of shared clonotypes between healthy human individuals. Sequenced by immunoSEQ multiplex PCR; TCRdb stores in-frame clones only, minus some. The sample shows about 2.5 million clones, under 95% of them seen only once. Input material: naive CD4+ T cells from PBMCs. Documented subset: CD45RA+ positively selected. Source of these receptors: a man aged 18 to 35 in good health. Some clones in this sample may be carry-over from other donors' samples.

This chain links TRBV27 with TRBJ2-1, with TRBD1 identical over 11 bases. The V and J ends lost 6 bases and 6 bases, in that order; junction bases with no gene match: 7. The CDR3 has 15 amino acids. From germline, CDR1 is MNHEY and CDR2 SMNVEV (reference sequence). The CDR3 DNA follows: TGTGCCAGCAGCCCCGGGACAGGGGGTTTCAATGAGCAGTTCTTC. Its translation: CASSPGTGGFNEQFF.

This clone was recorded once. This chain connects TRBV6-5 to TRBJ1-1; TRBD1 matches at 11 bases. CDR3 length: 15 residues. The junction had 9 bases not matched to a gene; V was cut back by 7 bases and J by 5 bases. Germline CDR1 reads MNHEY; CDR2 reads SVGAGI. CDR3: CASKFSGTGGTEAFF. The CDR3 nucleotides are TGTGCCAGCAAATTTTCCGGGACAGGGGGGACTGAAGCTTTCTTT.

The CDR3 DNA reads as TGTGCCAGCAGTGGGGAGATTAACACTGAAGCTTTCTTT. It encodes CASSGEINTEAFF. The rearrangement uses TRBV2 and TRBJ1-1; D ambiguous. Germline V gives CDR1 SNHLY, CDR2 FYNNEI. This CDR3 spans 13 amino acids. Trimming stripped 4 bases from V and 2 bases from J, with 8 bases between.

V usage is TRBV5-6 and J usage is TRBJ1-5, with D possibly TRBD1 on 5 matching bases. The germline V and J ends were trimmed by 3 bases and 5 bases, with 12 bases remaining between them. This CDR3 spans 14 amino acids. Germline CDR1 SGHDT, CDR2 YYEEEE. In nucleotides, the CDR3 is TGTGCCAGCAGCTCAAGGGACCGGGATCAGCCCCAGCATTTT. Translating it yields CASSSRDRDQPQHF.

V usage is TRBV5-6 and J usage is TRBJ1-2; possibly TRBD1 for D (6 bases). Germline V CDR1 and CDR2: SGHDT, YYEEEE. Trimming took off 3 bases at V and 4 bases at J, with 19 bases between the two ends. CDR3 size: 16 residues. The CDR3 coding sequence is TGTGCCAGCAGCTGGGGGCGGGGGTCCCCTGGCTATGGCTACACCTTC. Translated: CASSWGRGSPGYGYTF.

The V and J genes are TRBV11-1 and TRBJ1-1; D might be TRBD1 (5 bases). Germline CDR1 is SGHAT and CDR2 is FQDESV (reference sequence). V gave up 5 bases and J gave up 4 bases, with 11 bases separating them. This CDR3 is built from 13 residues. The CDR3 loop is CASSKTGGTEAFF. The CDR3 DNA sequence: TGTGCCAGCAGCAAGACGGGGGGCACTGAAGCTTTCTTT. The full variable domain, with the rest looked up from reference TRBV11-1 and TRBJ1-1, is EAEVAQSPRYKITEKSQAVAFWCDPISGHATLYWYRQILGQGPELLVQFQDESVVDDSQLPKDRFSAERLKGVDSTLKIQPAELGDSAMYLCASSKTGGTEAFFGQGTRLTVV.

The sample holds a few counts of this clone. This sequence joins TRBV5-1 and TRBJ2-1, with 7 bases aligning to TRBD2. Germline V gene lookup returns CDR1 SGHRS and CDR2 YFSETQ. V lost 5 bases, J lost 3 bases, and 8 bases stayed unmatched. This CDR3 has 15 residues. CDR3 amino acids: CASRLAGINYNEQFF. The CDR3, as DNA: TGCGCCAGCAGGTTAGCGGGTATCAACTACAATGAGCAGTTCTTC.

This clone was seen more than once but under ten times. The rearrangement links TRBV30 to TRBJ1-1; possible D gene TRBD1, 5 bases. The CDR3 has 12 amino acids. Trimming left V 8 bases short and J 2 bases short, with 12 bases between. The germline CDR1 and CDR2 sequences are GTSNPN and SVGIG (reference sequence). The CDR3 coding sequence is TGTGCCCGGGGCAGGTCTAACACTGAAGCTTTCTTT. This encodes CARGRSNTEAFF. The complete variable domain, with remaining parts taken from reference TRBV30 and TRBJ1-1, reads SQTIHQWPATLVQPVGSPLSLECTVEGTSNPNLYWYRQAAGRGLQLLFYSVGIGQISSEVPQNLSASRPQDRQFILSSKKLLLSDSGFYLCARGRSNTEAFFGQGTRLTVV.

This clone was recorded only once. CDR3: CASSILQGQETQYF. The CDR3 DNA sequence: TGCGCCAGCAGCATACTCCAGGGGCAAGAGACCCAGTACTTC. The chain couples TRBV5-1 to TRBJ2-5; TRBD1 might be the D (6 bases). This CDR3 spans 14 amino acids. Germline V CDR1 and CDR2: SGHRS, YFSETQ. Deletions cut 4 bases from V and 2 bases from J, with 12 bases between.

The CDR3 DNA reads TGTGCCAGCAGTACCTGGACAGGGAACTATGGCTACACCTTC. This encodes CASSTWTGNYGYTF. The rearrangement joins TRBV7-2 to TRBJ1-2; TRBD1 aligns across 8 bases. Germline CDR1 is SGHTA and CDR2 is FQGNSA. CDR3 size: 14 residues. V shed 6 bases and J 2 bases; nucleotides not matched to a gene: 5.